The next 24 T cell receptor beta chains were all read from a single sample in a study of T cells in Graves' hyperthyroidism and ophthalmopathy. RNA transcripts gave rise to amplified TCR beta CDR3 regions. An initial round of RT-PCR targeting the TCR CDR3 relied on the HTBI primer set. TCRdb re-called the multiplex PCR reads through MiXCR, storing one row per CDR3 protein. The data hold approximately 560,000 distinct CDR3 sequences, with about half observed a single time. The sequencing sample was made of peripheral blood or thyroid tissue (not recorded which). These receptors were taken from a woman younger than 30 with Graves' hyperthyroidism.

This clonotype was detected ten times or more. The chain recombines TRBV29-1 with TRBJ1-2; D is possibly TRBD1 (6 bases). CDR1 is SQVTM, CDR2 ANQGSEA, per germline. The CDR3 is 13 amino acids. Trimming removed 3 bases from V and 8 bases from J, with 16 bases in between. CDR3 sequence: CSVDFFGGRGYTF. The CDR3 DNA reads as TGCAGCGTTGATTTCTTTGGGGGCAGGGGCTACACCTTC.

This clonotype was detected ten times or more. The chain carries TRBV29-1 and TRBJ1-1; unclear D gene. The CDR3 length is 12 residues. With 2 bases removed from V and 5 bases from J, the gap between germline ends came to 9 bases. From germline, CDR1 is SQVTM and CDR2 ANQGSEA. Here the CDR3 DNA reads TGCAGCGTTGAAAGGGCGGGGACTGAAGCTTTCTTT. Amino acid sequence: CSVERAGTEAFF.

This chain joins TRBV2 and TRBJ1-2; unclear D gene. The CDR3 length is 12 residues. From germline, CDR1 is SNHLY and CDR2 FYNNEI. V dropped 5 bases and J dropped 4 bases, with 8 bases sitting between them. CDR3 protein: CASSSGFYGYTF. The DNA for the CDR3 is TGTGCCAGCAGTTCGGGCTTCTATGGCTACACCTTC.

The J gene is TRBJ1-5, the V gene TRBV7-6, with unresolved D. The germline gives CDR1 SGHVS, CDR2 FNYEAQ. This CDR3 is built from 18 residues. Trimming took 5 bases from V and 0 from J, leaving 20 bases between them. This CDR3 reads CASSQGPGGLYSNQPQHF. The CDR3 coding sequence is TGTGCCAGCAGCCAAGGGCCAGGAGGGCTTTATAGCAATCAGCCCCAGCATTTT.

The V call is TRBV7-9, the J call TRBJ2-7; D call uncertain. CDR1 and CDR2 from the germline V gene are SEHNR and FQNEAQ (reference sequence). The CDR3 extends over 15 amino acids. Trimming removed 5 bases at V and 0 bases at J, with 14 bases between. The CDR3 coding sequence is TGTGCCAGCAGCCCTGACCATGTGAGCTCCTACGAGCAGTACTTC. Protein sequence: CASSPDHVSSYEQYF.

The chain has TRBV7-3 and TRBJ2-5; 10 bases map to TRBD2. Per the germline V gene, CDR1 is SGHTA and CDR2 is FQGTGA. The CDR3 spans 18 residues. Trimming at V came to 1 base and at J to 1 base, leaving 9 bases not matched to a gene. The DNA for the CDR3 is TGTGCCAGCAGCTTAATTCGCCGGACTAGCGGACCCCAAGAGACCCAGTACTTC. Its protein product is CASSLIRRTSGPQETQYF.

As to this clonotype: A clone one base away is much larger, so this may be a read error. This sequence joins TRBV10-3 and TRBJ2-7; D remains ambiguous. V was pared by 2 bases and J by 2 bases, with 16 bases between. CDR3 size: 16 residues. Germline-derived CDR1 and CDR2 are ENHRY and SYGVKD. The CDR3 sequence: CAISETQVQPAYEQYF. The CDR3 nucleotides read TGTGCCATCAGTGAGACCCAGGTCCAACCCGCCTACGAGCAGTACTTC.

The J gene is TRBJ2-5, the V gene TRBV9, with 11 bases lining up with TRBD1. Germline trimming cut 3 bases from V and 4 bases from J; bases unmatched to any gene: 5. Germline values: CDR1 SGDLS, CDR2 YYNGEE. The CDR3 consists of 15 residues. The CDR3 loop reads CASSAAGTGGETQYF. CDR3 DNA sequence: TGTGCCAGCAGCGCGGCCGGGACAGGGGGAGAGACCCAGTACTTC.

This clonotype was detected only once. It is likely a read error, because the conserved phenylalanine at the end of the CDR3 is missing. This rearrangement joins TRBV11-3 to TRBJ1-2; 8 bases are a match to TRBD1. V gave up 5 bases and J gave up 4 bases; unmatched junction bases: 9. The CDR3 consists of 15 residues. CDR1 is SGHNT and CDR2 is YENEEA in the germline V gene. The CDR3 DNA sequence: TGTGCCAGCAGCAATAGCAACGGACAGGGCTATGGCTACACCCTC. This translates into CASSNSNGQGYGYTL.

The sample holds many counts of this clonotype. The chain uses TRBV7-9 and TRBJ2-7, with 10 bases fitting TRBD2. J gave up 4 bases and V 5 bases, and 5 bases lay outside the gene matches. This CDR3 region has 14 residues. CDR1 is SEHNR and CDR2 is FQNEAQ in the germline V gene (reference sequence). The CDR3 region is CASSLLAGAYEQYF. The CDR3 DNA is TGTGCCAGCAGCCTTCTAGCGGGAGCGTACGAGCAGTACTTC.

CDR3 loop: CASSPLILDEKLFF. The CDR3 region has the DNA TGCGCCAGCAGCCCCTTAATCCTGGATGAAAAACTGTTTTTT. The V and J genes are TRBV4-1 and TRBJ1-4; D call uncertain. V lost 4 bases and J 6 bases, leaving 12 bases between the germline ends. The CDR3 totals 14 residues. Germline CDR1 and CDR2: MGHRA and YSYEKL.

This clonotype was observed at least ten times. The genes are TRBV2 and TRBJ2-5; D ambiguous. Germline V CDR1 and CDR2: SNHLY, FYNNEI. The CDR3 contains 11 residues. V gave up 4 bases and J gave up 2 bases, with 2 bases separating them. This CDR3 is CASSVQETQYF. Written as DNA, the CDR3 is TGTGCCAGCAGTGTTCAAGAGACCCAGTACTTC.

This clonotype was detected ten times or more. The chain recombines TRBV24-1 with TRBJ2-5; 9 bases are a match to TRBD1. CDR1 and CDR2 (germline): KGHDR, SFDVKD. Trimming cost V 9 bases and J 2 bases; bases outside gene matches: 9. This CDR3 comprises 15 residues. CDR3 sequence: CATSGTGLAQETQYF. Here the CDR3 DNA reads TGTGCCACCTCAGGGACAGGGTTGGCTCAAGAGACCCAGTACTTC.

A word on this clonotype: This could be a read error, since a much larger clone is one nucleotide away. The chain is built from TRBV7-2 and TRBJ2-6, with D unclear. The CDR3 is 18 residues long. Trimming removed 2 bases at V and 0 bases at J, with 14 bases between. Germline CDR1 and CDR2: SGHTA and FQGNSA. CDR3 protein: CASSLSAQADSGANVLTF. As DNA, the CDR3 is TGTGCCAGCAGCTTATCGGCGCAGGCCGACTCTGGGGCCAACGTCCTGACTTTC.

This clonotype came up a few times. CDR3 sequence: CASSSGPRLEHPYF. Here the CDR3 DNA reads TGTGCCAGCAGCTCGGGACCCCGACTGGAGCATCCGTACTTC. The rearrangement joins TRBV7-9 to TRBJ2-7; tentatively, D is TRBD1 or TRBD2 (5 bases each). The germline V gene has CDR1 SEHNR and CDR2 FQNEAQ (reference sequence). Trimming took off 4 bases at V and 12 bases at J, with 22 bases between the two ends. This CDR3 is 14 amino acids long.

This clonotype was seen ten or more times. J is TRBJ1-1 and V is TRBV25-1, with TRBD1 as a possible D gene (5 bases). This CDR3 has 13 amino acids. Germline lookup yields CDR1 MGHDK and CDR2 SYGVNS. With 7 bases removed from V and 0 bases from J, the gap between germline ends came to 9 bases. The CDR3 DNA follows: TGTGCCAGCAATGACAGAGTGAACACTGAAGCTTTCTTT. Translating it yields CASNDRVNTEAFF. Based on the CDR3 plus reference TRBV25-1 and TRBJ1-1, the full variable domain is EADIYQTPRYLVIGTGKKITLECSQTMGHDKMYWYQQDPGMELHLIHYSYGVNSTEKGDLSSESTVSRIRTEHFPLTLESARPSHTSQYLCASNDRVNTEAFFGQGTRLTVV.

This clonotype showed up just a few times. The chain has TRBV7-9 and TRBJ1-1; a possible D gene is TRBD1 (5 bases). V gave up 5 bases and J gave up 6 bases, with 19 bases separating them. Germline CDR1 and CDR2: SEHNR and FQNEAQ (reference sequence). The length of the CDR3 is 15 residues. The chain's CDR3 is CASSEEGREVPEAFF. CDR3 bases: TGTGCCAGCAGCGAAGAGGGCAGGGAAGTTCCTGAAGCTTTCTTT.

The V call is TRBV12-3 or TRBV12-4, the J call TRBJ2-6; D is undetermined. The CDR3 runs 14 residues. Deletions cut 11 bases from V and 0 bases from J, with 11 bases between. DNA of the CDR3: TGTGCCGCGGTGCGGTTCTCTGGGGCCAACGTCCTGACTTTC. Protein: CAAVRFSGANVLTF.

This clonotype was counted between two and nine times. CDR3 loop: CASSRRESGSGETQYF. The CDR3 region has the DNA TGTGCCAGCAGCCGGCGGGAGAGCGGGAGTGGGGAGACCCAGTACTTC. V and J are TRBV7-9 and TRBJ2-5; 8 bases align to TRBD2. The germline CDR1 and CDR2 sequences are SEHNR and FQNEAQ (reference sequence). Losses at the gene ends were 5 bases for V and 5 bases for J; bases not matched to a gene: 13. CDR3 length: 16 amino acids.

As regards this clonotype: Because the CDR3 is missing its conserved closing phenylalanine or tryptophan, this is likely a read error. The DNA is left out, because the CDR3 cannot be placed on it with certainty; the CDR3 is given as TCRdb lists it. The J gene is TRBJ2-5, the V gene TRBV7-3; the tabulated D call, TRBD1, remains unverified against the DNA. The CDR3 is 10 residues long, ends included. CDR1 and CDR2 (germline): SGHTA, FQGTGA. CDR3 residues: CASSLQGQDL.

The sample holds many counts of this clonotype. The CDR3 reads CSAEGQPNEKLFF. For the CDR3, the DNA is TGCAGTGCTGAGGGACAACCGAATGAAAAACTGTTTTTT. This sequence joins TRBV20-1 and TRBJ1-4; D perhaps matches TRBD1 (6 bases). This CDR3 comprises 13 residues. V lost 5 bases and J 5 bases, leaving 12 bases between the germline ends. Germline V gene sequence: CDR1 DFQATT, CDR2 SNEGSKA (reference sequence).

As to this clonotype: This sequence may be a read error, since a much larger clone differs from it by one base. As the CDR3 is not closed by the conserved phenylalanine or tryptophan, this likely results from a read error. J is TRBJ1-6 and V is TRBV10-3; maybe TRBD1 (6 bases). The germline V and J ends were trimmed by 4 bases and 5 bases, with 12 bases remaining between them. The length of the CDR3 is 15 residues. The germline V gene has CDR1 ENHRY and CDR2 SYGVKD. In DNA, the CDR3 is TGTGCCATCAGTGCAGGGGCCGGCAATAATTCACCCCTCCACTGT. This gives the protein CAISAGAGNNSPLHC.

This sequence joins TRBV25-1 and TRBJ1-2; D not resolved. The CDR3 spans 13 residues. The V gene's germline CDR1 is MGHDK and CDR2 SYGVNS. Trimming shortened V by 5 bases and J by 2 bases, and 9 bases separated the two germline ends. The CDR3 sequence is CASSLFGNYGYTF. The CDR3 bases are TGTGCCAGCAGTTTATTCGGAAACTATGGCTACACCTTC.

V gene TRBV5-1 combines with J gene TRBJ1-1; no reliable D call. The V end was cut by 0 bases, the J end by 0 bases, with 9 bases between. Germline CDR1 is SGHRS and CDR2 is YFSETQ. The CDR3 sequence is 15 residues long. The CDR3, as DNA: TGCGCCAGCAGCTTGGTGTCTAGTATGAACACTGAAGCTTTCTTT. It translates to CASSLVSSMNTEAFF.